This entry is about one T cell receptor (beta chain). Antigen unknown. Read sequence stops 3 residues before the CDR3 end, and the germline J gene provides the missing end. This CDR3 has 16 amino acids. In germline, CDR1 is KGHSH, CDR2 LQKENI. Trimming cost V 3 bases and J 1 base; bases outside gene matches: 7. The entry originates in a study of T cells in women clearing cervical HPV infection. Looking at the study overall: Case blood was drawn a median approximately 150 days after lesion detection.

Broader study findings: Combining TCR richness with V gene abundances gave 0.65 to 0.85 AUC.

The protocol was immunoSEQ multiplex PCR, while the TCRdb copy is restricted to in-frame clones and leaves out a portion. The sample's table shows tens of thousands of clones. J is TRBJ1-2 and V is TRBV18, with 8 bases lining up with TRBD1. What was sequenced was blood buffy coat. The receptor comes from a woman aged 18-70 years with a cervical HPV16 infection that either progressed to CIN3+ or cleared (not recorded which). CDR3 loop: CASSPARGLYNYGYTF. The DNA read from the CDR3 is TGTGCCAGCTCACCGGCCAGGGGGCTATATAACTATGGC.